This TCR beta chain was captured by sequencing in a study of neoadjuvant nivolumab and ipilimumab in lung cancer. Study-level results: From pretherapy to surgery, tumor richness and clonality rose with dual therapy. Blood richness before therapy tracked richness in tumors resected after neoadjuvant therapy. Resected tumors had greater TCR richness and clonality than uninvolved lung.

Assay used: immunoSEQ multiplex PCR; TCRdb lists only in-frame clones, some missing. The sample carries 2,500 to 3,000 clones, around 83% recorded once. About this clone: Its antigen is undetermined.

The CDR3 spans 15 residues. Germline CDR1 reads SGHTA; CDR2 reads FQGTGA. Deletions cut 5 bases from V and 4 bases from J, with 14 bases between. This clonotype originated in an adult with non-small cell lung cancer. This rearrangement joins TRBV7-3 to TRBJ2-2, with a weak D call TRBD1 (6 bases). The sequences come from tumor tissue, collected before neoadjuvant nivolumab, alone or with ipilimumab. The CDR3 bases are TGTGCCAGCAGCACCTCTACAGGGTTCACCGGGGAGCTGTTTTTT. Encoded protein: CASSTSTGFTGELFF.